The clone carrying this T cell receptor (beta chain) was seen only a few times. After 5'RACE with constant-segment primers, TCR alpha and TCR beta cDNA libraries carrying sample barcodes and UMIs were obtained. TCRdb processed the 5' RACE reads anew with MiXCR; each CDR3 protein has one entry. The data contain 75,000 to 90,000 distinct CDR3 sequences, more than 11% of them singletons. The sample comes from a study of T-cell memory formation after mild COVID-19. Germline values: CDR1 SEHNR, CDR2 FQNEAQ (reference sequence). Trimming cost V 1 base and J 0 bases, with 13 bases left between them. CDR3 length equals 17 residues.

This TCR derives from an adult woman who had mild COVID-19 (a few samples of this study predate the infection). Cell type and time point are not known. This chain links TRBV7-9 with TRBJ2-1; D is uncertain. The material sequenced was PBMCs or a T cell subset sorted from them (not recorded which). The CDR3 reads CASSLVGHISSYNEQFF. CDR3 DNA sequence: TGTGCCAGCAGCTTAGTCGGCCACATCAGCTCCTACAATGAGCAGTTCTTC.